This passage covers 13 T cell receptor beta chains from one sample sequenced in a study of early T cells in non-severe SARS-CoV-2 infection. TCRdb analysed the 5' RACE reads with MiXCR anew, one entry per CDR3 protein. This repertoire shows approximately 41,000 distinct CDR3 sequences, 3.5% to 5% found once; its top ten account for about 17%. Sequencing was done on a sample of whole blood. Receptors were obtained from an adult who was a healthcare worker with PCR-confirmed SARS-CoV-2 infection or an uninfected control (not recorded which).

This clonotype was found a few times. CDR3 DNA sequence: TGTGCCAGCAAGGGACAGGGCAACTATGGCTACACCTTC. Its translation is CASKGQGNYGYTF. The chain combines TRBV12-3 or TRBV12-4 with TRBJ1-2; 9 positions match TRBD1. J was trimmed by 2 bases and V by 7 bases; bases with no gene match: 2. The CDR3 is made up of 13 amino acids.

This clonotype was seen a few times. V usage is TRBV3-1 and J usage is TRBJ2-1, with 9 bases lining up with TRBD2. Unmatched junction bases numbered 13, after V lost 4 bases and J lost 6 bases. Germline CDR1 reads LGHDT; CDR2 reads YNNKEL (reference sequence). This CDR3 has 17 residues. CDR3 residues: CASSPRDLGGGANEQFF. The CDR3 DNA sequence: TGTGCCAGCAGCCCCCGGGACTTGGGCGGGGGGGCCAATGAGCAGTTCTTC.

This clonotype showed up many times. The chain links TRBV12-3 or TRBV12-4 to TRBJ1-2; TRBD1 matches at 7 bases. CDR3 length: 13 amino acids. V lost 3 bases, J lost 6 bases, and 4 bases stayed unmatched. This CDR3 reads CASSLRGRNGYTF. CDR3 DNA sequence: TGTGCCAGCAGTTTGAGGGGGCGTAATGGCTACACCTTC.

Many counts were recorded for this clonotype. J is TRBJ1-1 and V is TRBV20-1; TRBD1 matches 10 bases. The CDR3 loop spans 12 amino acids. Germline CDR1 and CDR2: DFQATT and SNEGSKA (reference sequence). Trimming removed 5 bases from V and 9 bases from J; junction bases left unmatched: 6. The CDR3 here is CSAPRTGGKAFF. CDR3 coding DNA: TGCAGTGCTCCTCGGACAGGGGGTAAAGCTTTCTTT.

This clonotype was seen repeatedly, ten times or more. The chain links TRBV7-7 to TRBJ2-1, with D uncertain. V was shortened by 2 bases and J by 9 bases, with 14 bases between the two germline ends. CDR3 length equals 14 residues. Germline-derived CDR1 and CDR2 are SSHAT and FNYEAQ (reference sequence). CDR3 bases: TGTGCCAGCAGCTTAAGACCATTTGATAGTGAGCAGTTCTTC. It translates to CASSLRPFDSEQFF.

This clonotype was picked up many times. Here the CDR3 reads CAWSPGNSNYGYTF. The CDR3 region has the DNA TGTGCCTGGTCACCTGGGAACTCTAACTATGGCTACACCTTC. The chain uses TRBV30 and TRBJ1-2, with unresolved D. From germline, CDR1 is GTSNPN and CDR2 SVGIG (reference sequence). Trimming removed 5 bases at V and 0 bases at J, with 13 bases between. The CDR3 length is 14 residues. The full variable domain, its missing parts supplied by reference TRBV30 and TRBJ1-2, is SQTIHQWPATLVQPVGSPLSLECTVEGTSNPNLYWYRQAAGRGLQLLFYSVGIGQISSEVPQNLSASRPQDRQFILSSKKLLLSDSGFYLCAWSPGNSNYGYTFGSGTRLTVV.

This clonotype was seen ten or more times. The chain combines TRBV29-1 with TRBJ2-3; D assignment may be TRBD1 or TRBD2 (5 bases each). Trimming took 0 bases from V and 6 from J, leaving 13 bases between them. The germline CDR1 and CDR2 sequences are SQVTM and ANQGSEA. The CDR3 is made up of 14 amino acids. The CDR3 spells CSVEDQGVGDTQYF. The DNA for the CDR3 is TGCAGCGTTGAAGATCAGGGAGTAGGGGATACGCAGTATTTT.

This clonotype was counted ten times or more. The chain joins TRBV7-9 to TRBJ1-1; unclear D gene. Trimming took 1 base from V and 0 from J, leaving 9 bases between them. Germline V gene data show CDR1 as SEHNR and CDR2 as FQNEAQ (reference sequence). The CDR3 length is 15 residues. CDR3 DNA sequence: TGTGCCAGCAGCTTAGAGGCACCAGTGAACACTGAAGCTTTCTTT. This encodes CASSLEAPVNTEAFF. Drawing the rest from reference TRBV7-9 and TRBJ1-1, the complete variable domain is DTGVSQNPRHKITKRGQNVTFRCDPISEHNRLYWYRQTLGQGPEFLTYFQNEAQLEKSRLLSDRFSAERPKGSFSTLEIQRTEQGDSAMYLCASSLEAPVNTEAFFGQGTRLTVV.

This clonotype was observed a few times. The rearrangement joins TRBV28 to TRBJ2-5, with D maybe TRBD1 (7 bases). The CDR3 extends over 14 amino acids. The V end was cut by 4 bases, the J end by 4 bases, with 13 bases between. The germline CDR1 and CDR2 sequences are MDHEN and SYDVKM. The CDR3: CASSSQGGSETQYF. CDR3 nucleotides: TGTGCCAGCAGTTCGCAGGGGGGTTCAGAGACCCAGTACTTC.

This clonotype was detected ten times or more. The CDR3 protein is CASSGGESYEQYF. DNA for the CDR3: TGCGCCAGCAGTGGGGGGGAATCCTACGAGCAGTACTTC. J is TRBJ2-7 and V is TRBV10-2; possible D gene TRBD2, 6 bases. This CDR3 is 13 amino acids long. Looked up from germline, CDR1 is WSHSY and CDR2 is SAAADI. The ends were cut back, 4 bases at V and 1 base at J, with 8 bases in the middle.

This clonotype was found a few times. The CDR3 here is CASRHGQGSSPLHF. Written as DNA, the CDR3 is TGCGCCAGCAGACATGGACAGGGTAGTTCACCCCTCCACTTT. The chain recombines TRBV5-1 with TRBJ1-6, with 8 positions matching TRBD1. Trimming took 5 bases from V and 9 from J; bases not matched to a gene: 7. Germline V CDR1 and CDR2: SGHRS, YFSETQ. The CDR3 has 14 residues.

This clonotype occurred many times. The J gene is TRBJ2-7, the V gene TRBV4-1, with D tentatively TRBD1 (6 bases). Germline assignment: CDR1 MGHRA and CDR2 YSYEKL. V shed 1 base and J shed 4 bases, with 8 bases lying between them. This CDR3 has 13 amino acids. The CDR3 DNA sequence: TGCGCCAGCAGCCAAGTACAGGGTTACGAGCAGTACTTC. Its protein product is CASSQVQGYEQYF.

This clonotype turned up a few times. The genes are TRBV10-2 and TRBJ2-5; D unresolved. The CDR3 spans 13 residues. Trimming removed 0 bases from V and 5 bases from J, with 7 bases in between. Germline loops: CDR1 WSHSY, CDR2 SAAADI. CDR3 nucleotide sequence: TGCGCCAGCAGTGAGTCGATCCTGGAGACCCAGTACTTC. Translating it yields CASSESILETQYF.